The 2 T cell receptor beta chains presented below share a single source sample, sequenced in a study of shared clonotypes between healthy human individuals. Sequencing was performed with immunoSEQ multiplex PCR; in TCRdb, only in-frame clones are kept and a portion is missing. The sample carries roughly 2,300,000 clones, 80% to 95% recorded once. The sequencing sample was made of naive CD4+ T cells from PBMCs. Documented subset: CD45RA+ positively selected. Every receptor here comes from a man younger than 35 in good health. Some clones in this sample may be carry-over from other donors' samples.

The gene calls are TRBV9 and TRBJ1-3; the D gene is possibly TRBD1 (5 bases). This CDR3 has 16 amino acids. CDR1 and CDR2 (germline): SGDLS, YYNGEE. V was cut by 0 bases and J by 0 bases, with 10 bases left in between. The CDR3 loop reads CASSVGQLFSGNTIYF. The DNA of the CDR3 is TGTGCCAGCAGCGTAGGACAGCTATTCTCTGGAAACACCATATATTTT.

This clone showed up just a few times. Other DNA sequences in the sample encode the same CDR3. This sequence joins TRBV7-3 and TRBJ2-2; no firm D call. This CDR3 has 13 residues. The V and J ends lost 1 base and 6 bases respectively, with 6 bases between them. The germline V gene encodes CDR1 SGHTA and CDR2 FQGTGA. CDR3 nucleotide sequence: TGTGCCAGCAGCTTAAGCAGTGCCGGGGAGCTGTTTTTT. It is translated as CASSLSSAGELFF.